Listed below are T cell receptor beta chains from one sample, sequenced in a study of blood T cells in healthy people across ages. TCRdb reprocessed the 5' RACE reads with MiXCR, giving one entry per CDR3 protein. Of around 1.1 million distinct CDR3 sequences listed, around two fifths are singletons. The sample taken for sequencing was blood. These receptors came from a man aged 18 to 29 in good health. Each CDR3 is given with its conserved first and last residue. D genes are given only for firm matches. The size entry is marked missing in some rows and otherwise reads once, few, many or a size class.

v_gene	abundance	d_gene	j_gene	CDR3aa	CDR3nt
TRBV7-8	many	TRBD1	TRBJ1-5	CASSPLRQGNHQPQHF	TGTGCCAGCAGCCCGTTAAGACAGGGGAACCATCAGCCCCAGCATTTT
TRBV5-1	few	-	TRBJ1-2	CASSLALDGYTF	TGCGCCAGCAGCTTGGCCTTAGATGGCTACACCTTC
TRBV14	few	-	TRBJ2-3	CASSQDGWWSTDTQYF	TGTGCCAGCAGCCAAGATGGGTGGTGGAGCACAGATACGCAGTATTTT
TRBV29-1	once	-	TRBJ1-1	CSVDTPGREAFF	TGCAGCGTTGACACACCAGGGCGTGAAGCTTTCTTT
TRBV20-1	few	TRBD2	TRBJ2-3	CSASLAGEGDTQYF	TGCAGTGCTAGTTTAGCGGGGGAGGGAGATACGCAGTATTTT
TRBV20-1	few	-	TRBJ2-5	CSSLPEETQYF	TGCAGTTCCTTACCTGAAGAGACCCAGTACTTC
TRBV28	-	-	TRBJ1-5	CASLKDRYQPQHF	TGTGCCAGCCTGAAAGACCGTTATCAGCCCCAGCATTTT
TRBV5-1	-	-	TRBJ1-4	CASSLQGSTNEKLFF	TGCGCCAGCAGCTTGCAAGGGTCCACTAATGAAAAACTGTTTTTT
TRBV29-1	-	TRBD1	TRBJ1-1	CSVGGGRAPEAFF	TGCAGCGTTGGAGGGGGCCGGGCCCCTGAAGCTTTCTTT
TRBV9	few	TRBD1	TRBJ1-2	CASSESGQGDGYTF	TGTGCCAGCAGCGAGAGTGGACAGGGGGATGGCTACACCTTC
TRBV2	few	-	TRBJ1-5	CASRGTGQPQHF	TGTGCCAGCAGGGGCACAGGCCAGCCCCAGCATTTT
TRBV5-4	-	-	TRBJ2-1	CASSFKDDYFSYNEQFF	TGTGCCAGCAGCTTTAAAGACGACTACTTCTCCTACAATGAGCAGTTCTTC
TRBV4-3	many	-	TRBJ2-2	CASSRKSRGNEDTGELFF	TGCGCCAGCAGCCGAAAGAGTAGAGGGAACGAGGACACCGGGGAGCTGTTTTTT
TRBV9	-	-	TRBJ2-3	CASSVIGGSTDTQYF	TGTGCCAGCAGCGTTATTGGGGGATCTACAGATACGCAGTATTTT
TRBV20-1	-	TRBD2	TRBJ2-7	CSARGSGVCEQYF	TGCAGTGCTAGGGGTAGCGGGGTATGCGAGCAGTACTTC
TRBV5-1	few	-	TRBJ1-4	CASRPGFDEKLFF	TGCGCCAGCCGCCCAGGGTTTGATGAAAAACTGTTTTTT
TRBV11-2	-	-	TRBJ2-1	CASSLIQGSYNEQFF	TGTGCCAGCAGCTTAATACAGGGCTCCTACAATGAGCAGTTCTTC
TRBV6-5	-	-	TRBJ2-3	CASSYSAGPSTDTQYF	TGTGCCAGCAGTTACTCGGCCGGTCCCAGCACAGATACGCAGTATTTT
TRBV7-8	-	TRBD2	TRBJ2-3	CASSSRTSGSGDTQYF	TGTGCCAGCAGCTCTAGGACTAGCGGGAGCGGGGATACGCAGTATTTT
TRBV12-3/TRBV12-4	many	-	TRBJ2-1	CASSFGQNEQFF	TGTGCCAGCAGTTTTGGACAGAATGAGCAGTTCTTC
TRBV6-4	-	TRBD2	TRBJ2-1	CATRLAGGPLKGNEQFF	TGTGCCACCAGACTAGCGGGGGGCCCTTTAAAGGGGAATGAGCAGTTCTTC
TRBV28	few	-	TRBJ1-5	CATFRDGNQPQHF	TGTGCCACCTTCCGGGACGGAAATCAGCCCCAGCATTTT
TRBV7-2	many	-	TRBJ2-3	CASSLSARGFVDTQYF	TGTGCCAGCAGCTTAAGCGCTCGAGGCTTCGTGGATACGCAGTATTTT
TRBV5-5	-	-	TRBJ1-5	CASSLDRKPLTQHF	TGTGCCAGCAGCTTGGACAGGAAACCCCTGACCCAGCATTTT
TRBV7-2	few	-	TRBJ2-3	CASSLDLDISGTQYF	TGTGCCAGCAGCTTAGATTTGGACATAAGTGGTACGCAGTATTTT
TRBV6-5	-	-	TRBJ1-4	CASSVGPNNEKLFF	TGTGCCAGCTCCGTAGGGCCGAATAATGAAAAACTGTTTTTT
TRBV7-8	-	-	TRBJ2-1	CASSLDAGFSYNEQFF	TGTGCCAGCAGCTTAGATGCGGGGTTCTCCTACAATGAGCAGTTCTTC
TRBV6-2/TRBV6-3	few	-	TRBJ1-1	CASSYSRREAFF	TGTGCCAGCAGTTACTCGCGCCGAGAAGCTTTCTTT
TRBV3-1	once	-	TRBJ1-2	CASSQGITQHGYTF	TGTGCCAGCAGCCAGGGGATCACACAACATGGCTACACCTTC
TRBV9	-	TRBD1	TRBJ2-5	CASSVEGTGETQYF	TGTGCCAGCAGCGTAGAGGGGACAGGGGAGACCCAGTACTTC
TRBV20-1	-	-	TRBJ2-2	CSARDGGRIGELFF	TGCAGTGCTAGAGATGGGGGCCGCATCGGGGAGCTGTTTTTT
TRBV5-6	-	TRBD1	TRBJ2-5	CASSHQDRRETQYF	TGTGCCAGCAGCCATCAGGACAGGCGAGAGACCCAGTACTTC
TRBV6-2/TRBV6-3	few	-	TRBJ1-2	CASSYSANNYGYTF	TGTGCCAGCAGTTACTCAGCTAATAACTATGGCTACACCTTC
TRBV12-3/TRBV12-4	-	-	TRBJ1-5	CASRGGAGFNQPQHF	TGTGCCAGCAGGGGGGGGGCAGGTTTCAATCAGCCCCAGCATTTT
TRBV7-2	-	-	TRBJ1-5	CASSLVPGGNQPQHF	TGTGCCAGCAGCTTAGTTCCAGGGGGCAATCAGCCCCAGCATTTT
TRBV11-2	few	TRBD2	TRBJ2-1	CASSKTGGLEGDEQFF	TGTGCCAGCAGCAAAACGGGGGGGCTCGAGGGCGATGAGCAGTTCTTC
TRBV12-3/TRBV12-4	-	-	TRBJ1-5	CASSLGQISNQPQHF	TGTGCCAGCAGTTTAGGGCAGATAAGCAATCAGCCCCAGCATTTT
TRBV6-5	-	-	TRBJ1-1	CASTPGVRMNTEAFF	TGTGCCAGCACCCCGGGGGTCAGAATGAACACTGAAGCTTTCTTT
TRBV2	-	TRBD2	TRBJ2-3	CASSEASGGAGYTQYF	TGTGCCAGCAGTGAAGCTAGCGGGGGGGCTGGATATACGCAGTATTTT
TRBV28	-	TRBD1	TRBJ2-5	CTSSPDRVNEQYF	TGTACCAGCAGTCCGGACAGGGTCAATGAGCAGTACTTC
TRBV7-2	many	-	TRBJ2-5	CASSLGAGSMKTQYF	TGTGCCAGCAGCTTAGGGGCAGGGAGTATGAAGACCCAGTACTTC
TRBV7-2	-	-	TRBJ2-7	CASSLFPGESAYEQYF	TGTGCCAGCAGCTTATTTCCGGGGGAGAGCGCCTACGAGCAGTACTTC
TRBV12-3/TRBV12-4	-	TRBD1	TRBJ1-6	CASTHRRDRTNSPLHF	TGTGCCAGCACCCACCGCCGGGACAGAACAAATTCACCCCTCCACTTT
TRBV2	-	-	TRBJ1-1	CASRAGGMHTEAFF	TGTGCCAGCAGGGCAGGAGGCATGCACACTGAAGCTTTCTTT
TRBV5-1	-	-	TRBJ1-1	CASSKGTEGEAFF	TGCGCCAGCAGCAAGGGGACGGAGGGGGAAGCTTTCTTT
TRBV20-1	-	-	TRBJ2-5	CSARGPGIVETQYF	TGCAGTGCTAGAGGGCCGGGGATTGTCGAGACCCAGTACTTC